This record concerns one T cell receptor (beta chain) sequence. V shed 1 base and J 3 bases; nucleotides not matched to a gene: 4. The CDR3 length is 15 residues. Germline lookup yields CDR1 LGHNA and CDR2 YSLEER. Authors' methods: Reference gene primers were amplified, and this amplification served to estimate nucleated cell counts. Produced via immunoSEQ multiplex PCR; TCRdb's table is partial and in-frame only. Clone size and V and J calls were adopted from that table, with D and trimming inferred from the DNA. Of about 250,000 clones in the sample, approximately 88% were seen once. This sample was included in a study of blood T cell repertoires in COVID-19. Across the study: Whether acute or convalescent, the COVID-19 samples came from the United States, Italy and Spain.

The Seattle patients, enrolled during active infection, were followed longitudinally. The receptor comes from a woman in her twenties or thirties with COVID-19, enrolled during active disease. The rearrangement links TRBV4-3 to TRBJ2-7, with 9 bases aligning to TRBD1. Material for sequencing was peripheral blood. The CDR3 loop reads CASSQGTGADYEQYF. DNA for the CDR3: TGCGCCAGCAGCCAAGGGACAGGGGCGGACTACGAGCAGTACTTC.